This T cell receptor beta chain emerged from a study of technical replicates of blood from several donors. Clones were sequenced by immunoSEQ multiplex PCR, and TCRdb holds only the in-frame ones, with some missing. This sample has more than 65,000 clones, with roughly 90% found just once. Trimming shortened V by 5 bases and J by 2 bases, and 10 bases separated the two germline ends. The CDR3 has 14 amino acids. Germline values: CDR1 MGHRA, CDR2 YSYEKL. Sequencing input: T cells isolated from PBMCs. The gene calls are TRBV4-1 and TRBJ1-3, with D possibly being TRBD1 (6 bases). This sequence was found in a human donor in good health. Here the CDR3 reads CASSRGTAGNTIYF. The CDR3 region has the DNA TGCGCCAGCAGCAGGGGGACCGCTGGAAACACCATATATTTT.